These T cell receptor beta chains were read from a single sample in a study of early T cells in non-severe SARS-CoV-2 infection. MiXCR was run by TCRdb on the 5' RACE reads, yielding one entry per CDR3 protein. The sample comprises over 55,000 distinct CDR3 sequences, roughly a tenth of which are singletons, and 8.6% rests with the top ten. Material for sequencing was whole blood. All receptors come from an adult who was a healthcare worker with PCR-confirmed SARS-CoV-2 infection or an uninfected control (not recorded which). Each CDR3 is given without its conserved first and last residue.

J | V | CDR3
TRBJ2-2 | TRBV7-2 | ASSLVGRELF
TRBJ2-7 | TRBV6-2/TRBV6-3 | ASSYRSGSLFYEQY
TRBJ2-3 | TRBV12-3/TRBV12-4 | ASSGGLYSSTDTQY
TRBJ1-1 | TRBV12-3/TRBV12-4 | ASSPSGLVSEAF
TRBJ1-2 | TRBV2 | ASSVPQGFWVYT
TRBJ2-1 | TRBV5-1 | ASSWQTSVNEQF
TRBJ2-7 | TRBV7-9 | ASSYTSGESEQY
TRBJ2-1 | TRBV29-1 | SVEIPGGSSYNEQF
TRBJ2-1 | TRBV5-1 | ASSLTSSGFLF
TRBJ2-7 | TRBV20-1 | SAEDLAGASYEQY
TRBJ2-5 | TRBV20-1 | SASPGQGLETQY
TRBJ2-2 | TRBV6-6 | ASSYAGLAGERTGELF
TRBJ2-6 | TRBV6-1 | ASKEGASGANVLT
TRBJ2-7 | TRBV5-1 | ASSLGTGLTYEQY
TRBJ1-1 | TRBV7-9 | ASSLLRDTEAF